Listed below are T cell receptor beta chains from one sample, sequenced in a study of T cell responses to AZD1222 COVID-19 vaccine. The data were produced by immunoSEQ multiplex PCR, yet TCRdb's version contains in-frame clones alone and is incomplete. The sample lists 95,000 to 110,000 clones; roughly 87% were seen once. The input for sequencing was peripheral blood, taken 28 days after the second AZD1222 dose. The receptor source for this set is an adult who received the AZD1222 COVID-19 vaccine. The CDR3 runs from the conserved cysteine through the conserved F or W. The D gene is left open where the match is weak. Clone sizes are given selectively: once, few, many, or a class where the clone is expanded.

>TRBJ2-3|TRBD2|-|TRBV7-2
CASSRTGLGSDTQYF
TGTGCCAGCAGCCGGACGGGACTAGGGTCCGATACGCAGTATTTT
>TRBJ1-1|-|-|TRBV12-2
CASRLADDNVRGLAEAFF
TGTGCAAGTCGCTTAGCGGATGACAACGTCAGGGGGCTGGCTGAAGCTTTCTTT
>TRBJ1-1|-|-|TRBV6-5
CASKNGGGLTEAFF
TGTGCCAGCAAAAACGGGGGGGGCCTTACTGAAGCTTTCTTT
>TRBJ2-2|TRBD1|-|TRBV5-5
CASSPRGQGEGNTGELFF
TGTGCCAGCAGCCCACGGGGACAGGGAGAAGGGAACACCGGGGAGCTGTTTTTT
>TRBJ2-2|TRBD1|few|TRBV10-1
CASTPGGYGTGELFF
TGCGCCAGCACGCCAGGGGGTTACGGGACCGGGGAGCTGTTTTTT
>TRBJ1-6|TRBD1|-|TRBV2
CASSVRDRASPLHF
TGTGCCAGCAGTGTACGAGACAGGGCGTCCCCCCTCCACTTT
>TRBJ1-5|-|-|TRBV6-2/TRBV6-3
CASSYGSSNQPQHF
TGTGCCAGCAGTTACGGATCTAGCAATCAGCCCCAGCATTTT
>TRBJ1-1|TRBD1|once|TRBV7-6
CASSPTGGTEAFF
TGTGCCAGCAGCCCTACAGGGGGCACTGAAGCTTTCTTT
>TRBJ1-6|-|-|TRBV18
CASSSGPSSYNSPLHF
TGTGCCAGCTCATCCGGACCGAGCTCCTATAATTCACCCCTCCACTTT
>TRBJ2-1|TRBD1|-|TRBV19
CASSPWDSEQFF
TGTGCCAGTAGTCCCTGGGACAGTGAGCAGTTCTTC
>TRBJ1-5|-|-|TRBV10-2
CASSGSLAGQPQHF
TGTGCCAGCAGTGGTTCCCTCGCGGGTCAGCCCCAGCATTTT
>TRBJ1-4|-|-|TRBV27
CASSLSTGGEKLFF
TGTGCCAGCAGTTTATCGACGGGAGGTGAAAAACTGTTTTTT
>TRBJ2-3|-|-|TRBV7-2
CASSSLGDGTDTQYF
TGTGCCAGCAGCTCATTGGGTGACGGCACAGATACGCAGTATTTT
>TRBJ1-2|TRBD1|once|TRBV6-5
CASSYSRTGPNYGYTF
TGTGCCAGCAGTTACTCCCGGACAGGGCCTAACTATGGCTACACCTTC
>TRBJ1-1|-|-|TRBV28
CASSLSVSGTEAFF
TGTGCCAGCAGTTTATCTGTCAGTGGGACTGAAGCTTTCTTT
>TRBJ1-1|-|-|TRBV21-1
CASSKGSRWVNTEAFF
TGTGCCAGCAGCAAAGGATCGAGGTGGGTGAACACTGAAGCTTTCTTT
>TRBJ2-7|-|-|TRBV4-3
CASSQVPGNYEQYF
TGCGCCAGCAGCCAAGTGCCGGGGAACTACGAGCAGTACTTC
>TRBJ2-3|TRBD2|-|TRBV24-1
CATSDKASGGTDTQYF
TGTGCCACCAGTGATAAGGCTAGCGGGGGCACAGATACGCAGTATTTT
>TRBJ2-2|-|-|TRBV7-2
CASSFPRQGNTGELFF
TGTGCCAGCAGCTTTCCAAGACAAGGAAACACCGGGGAGCTGTTTTTT
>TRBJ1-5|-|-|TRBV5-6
CASSLGGLQPQHF
TGTGCCAGCAGCTTAGGGGGATTGCAGCCCCAGCATTTT
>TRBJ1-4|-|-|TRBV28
CASTTGLPNEKLFF
TGTGCCAGCACCACGGGACTTCCTAATGAAAAACTGTTTTTT
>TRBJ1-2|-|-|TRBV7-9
CASSSDTNYGYTF
TGTGCCAGCAGCTCGGACACTAACTATGGCTACACCTTC
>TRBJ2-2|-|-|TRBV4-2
CASSQDPQGSNTGELFF
TGTGCCAGCAGCCAAGATCCCCAGGGTTCGAACACCGGGGAGCTGTTTTTT
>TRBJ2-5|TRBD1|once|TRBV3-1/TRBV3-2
CASSQDLATGRETQYF
TGTGCCAGCAGCCAAGATTTGGCGACAGGGCGAGAGACCCAGTACTTC